The text below deals with one TCR beta chain. Its antigen remains unknown. V shed 5 bases, J shed 3 bases, and the junction held 1 base outside the gene matches. The CDR3 contains 14 residues. CDR1 is MNHEY, CDR2 SVGAGI, per germline. The source of the sample is a study of T cells in narcolepsy. Overall study results and limits: Same-patient CSF and blood CD4+ T cell clonotypes included HCRT-specific and TRIB2-specific autoreactive ones.

Generated by immunoSEQ multiplex PCR, the TCRdb table keeps only in-frame clones and is missing some. The table has tens of thousands of clones, about 91% seen once. The J gene is TRBJ1-4, the V gene TRBV6-5; 9 positions agree with TRBD1. Sequencing used CD45RA- memory CD4+ T cells from PBMCs. This receptor was obtained from a human donor with narcolepsy. The CDR3 sequence is CASSRQGANEKLFF. CDR3 bases: TGTGCCAGCAGTCGACAGGGGGCTAATGAAAAACTGTTTTTT.